The rows below give T cell receptor beta chains drawn from one sample of a study of blood T cell repertoires in COVID-19. Measured with immunoSEQ multiplex PCR; TCRdb has only the in-frame clones, and not every one. The sample lists 91,000 or so clones, 86% occurring once. Sample: peripheral blood. The receptor source for this set is a woman aged 60-75 years in a cohort sampled during active or convalescent COVID-19. CDR3s include the opening cysteine and the closing phenylalanine or tryptophan. The D gene is left open where the match is weak. A clone size is listed for some rows: how often the clone was seen (once, few, many), or a class if it is expanded.

j_gene,abundance,v_gene,d_gene,CDR3aa
TRBJ2-3,once,TRBV19,TRBD2,CASRTSGGATDTQYF
TRBJ1-5,NA,TRBV6-6,NA,CASSYASGGDNQPQHF
TRBJ2-7,NA,TRBV5-1,NA,CASSDRFGSYEQYF
TRBJ2-3,NA,TRBV7-8,TRBD1,CASSYIGRDRGTDTQYF
TRBJ2-3,NA,TRBV10-2,TRBD2,CASSDPLADITDTQYF
TRBJ2-1,NA,TRBV5-1,TRBD2,CASSSRLAGGNNEQFF
TRBJ1-2,NA,TRBV5-8,TRBD1,CASSRDSPNYGYTF
TRBJ1-1,NA,TRBV11-2,NA,CASSLGGWGENTEAFF
TRBJ2-1,NA,TRBV19,TRBD2,CASSSTPGRGYNEQFF
TRBJ1-1,NA,TRBV2,TRBD1,CASRGQGGTEAFF
TRBJ2-7,NA,TRBV10-3,TRBD1,CAISERWTGHEEQYF
TRBJ2-7,NA,TRBV27,TRBD1,CASQRTGSYEQYF
TRBJ1-3,NA,TRBV7-2,NA,CASSLGSGAGNTIYF
TRBJ2-5,once,TRBV28,TRBD2,CASSLEFSGGETQYF
TRBJ2-1,once,TRBV3-1/TRBV3-2,NA,CASSQEVNRGGSEQFF
TRBJ1-6,NA,TRBV19,NA,CASKLAAYNSPLHF
TRBJ2-5,NA,TRBV27,TRBD2,CASSWTSGRVKETQYF
TRBJ1-5,NA,TRBV28,NA,CASRWGEINQPQHF
TRBJ2-1,NA,TRBV3-1/TRBV3-2,TRBD2,CASSPPRGLAGVNNEQFF
TRBJ1-1,NA,TRBV28,NA,CASVDRGRGDTEAFF
TRBJ1-2,NA,TRBV7-2,TRBD1,CASSEGQAANYGYTF
TRBJ2-7,NA,TRBV19,NA,CASSIIWTALSYEQYF
TRBJ2-5,once,TRBV7-9,NA,CASSRRSLLQETQYF
TRBJ1-3,NA,TRBV9,NA,CASSVGVVSGNTIYF
TRBJ1-3,NA,TRBV3-1/TRBV3-2,TRBD1,CASSPPATGPTRNTIYF